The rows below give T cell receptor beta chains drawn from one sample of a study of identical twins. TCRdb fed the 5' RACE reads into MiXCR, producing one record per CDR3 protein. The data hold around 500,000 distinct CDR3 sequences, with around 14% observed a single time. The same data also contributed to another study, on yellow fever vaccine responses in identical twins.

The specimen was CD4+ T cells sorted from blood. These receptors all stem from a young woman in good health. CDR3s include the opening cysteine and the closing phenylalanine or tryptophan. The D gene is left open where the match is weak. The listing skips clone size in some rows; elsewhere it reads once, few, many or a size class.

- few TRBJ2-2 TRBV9 CASSVAQFPAGELFF TGTGCCAGCAGCGTAGCTCAGTTTCCGGCCGGGGAGCTGTTTTTT
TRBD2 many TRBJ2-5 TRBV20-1 CSADLGLAGEETQYF TGCAGTGCTGACCTGGGACTAGCGGGAGAAGAGACCCAGTACTTC
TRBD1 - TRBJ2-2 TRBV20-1 CSAGDSRNTGELFF TGCAGTGCTGGGGACAGCAGAAACACCGGGGAGCTGTTTTTT
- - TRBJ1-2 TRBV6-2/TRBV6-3 CASTDEPYGYTF TGTGCCAGCACCGACGAGCCGTATGGCTACACCTTC
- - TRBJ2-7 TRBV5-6 CASSPALKRTVAGEQYF TGTGCCAGCAGCCCGGCACTGAAAAGGACGGTGGCGGGCGAGCAGTACTTC
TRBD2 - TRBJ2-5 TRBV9 CASSGGTSGKGETQYF TGTGCCAGCAGCGGCGGGACTAGCGGGAAGGGGGAGACCCAGTACTTC
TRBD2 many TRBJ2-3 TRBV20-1 CSAFVGGSTDTQYF TGCAGTGCTTTCGTCGGGGGGAGCACAGATACGCAGTATTTT
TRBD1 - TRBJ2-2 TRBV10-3 CAISTGAKWAGELFF TGTGCCATCAGCACAGGGGCGAAGTGGGCCGGGGAGCTGTTTTTT
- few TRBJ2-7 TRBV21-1 CASSQPGLAGEQYF TGTGCCAGCAGCCAACCGGGACTAGCGGGTGAGCAGTACTTC
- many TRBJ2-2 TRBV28 CASTTIPAGELFF TGTGCCAGCACCACCATTCCGGCCGGGGAGCTGTTTTTT
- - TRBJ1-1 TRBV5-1 CASSFQQGTEAFF TGCGCCAGCAGCTTTCAACAGGGCACTGAAGCTTTCTTT
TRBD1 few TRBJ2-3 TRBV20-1 CSAEPGQRAPDTQYF TGCAGTGCCGAACCGGGACAGAGGGCTCCAGATACGCAGTATTTT
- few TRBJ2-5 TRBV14 CASSPGRRAASQETQYF TGTGCCAGCAGCCCCGGAAGACGCGCAGCCTCCCAAGAGACCCAGTACTTC
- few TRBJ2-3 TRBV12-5 CASGFRGDTQYF TGTGCTAGTGGTTTTAGGGGAGATACGCAGTATTTT
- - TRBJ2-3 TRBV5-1 CASSNPSTDTQYF TGCGCCAGTTCAAACCCTAGCACAGATACGCAGTATTTT
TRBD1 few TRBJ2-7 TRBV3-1 CASSQTTGGPYEQYF TGTGCCAGCAGCCAGACGACAGGGGGACCCTACGAGCAGTACTTC
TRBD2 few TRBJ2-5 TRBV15 CATSREAGGGTQYF TGTGCCACCAGCAGAGAAGCGGGGGGCGGGACCCAGTACTTC
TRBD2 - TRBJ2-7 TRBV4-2 CASSQTAGGDYEQYF TGTGCCAGCAGCCAAACAGCGGGGGGAGACTACGAGCAGTACTTC